The table lists the clone carrying this T cell receptor beta chain with many counts. This sample was taken from a study of CD8+CD57+ T cells in acquired aplastic anemia. Overall study context: Sorted cells (CD4+ and CD8+) yielded DNA amounts that averaged about 3.4 ug.

The CDR3 is made up of 13 amino acids. CDR1 and CDR2 (germline): MNHEY, SVGAGI. V dropped 0 bases and J dropped 4 bases, with 7 bases sitting between them. CDR3 and TCR beta VDJ profiling relied on genomic DNA as the template. TCRdb reprocessed the reads with MiXCR, giving one entry per CDR3 protein. The top ten clones hold roughly 61% of a sample with 220,000 or so distinct CDR3 sequences, roughly two thirds of them seen once. Patients picked for sequencing had shown CD8+CD57+ cell expansion detected by flow cytometry. Patients were therapy-naive when their blood was sampled. J is TRBJ2-7 and V is TRBV6-5; D uncertain. Sequencing was carried out using sorted CD4+, CD8+, or CD8+CD57+ T cells (not recorded which) from PBMCs. This sequence originates from a human donor with aplastic anemia. The CDR3 DNA reads as TGTGCCAGCAGTTACTCTACGTCTTACGAGCAGTACTTC. This sequence encodes CASSYSTSYEQYF.